The T cell receptor beta chain described here comes from a study of shared clonotypes between healthy human individuals. Measured with immunoSEQ multiplex PCR; TCRdb has only the in-frame clones, and not every one. This sample has over a million clones, with roughly 96% found just once. This CDR3 region has 15 residues. Looked up from germline, CDR1 is SGHTA and CDR2 is FQGTGA. V was clipped by 2 bases and J by 1 base; unmatched bases: 4. The specimen sequenced was naive CD4+ T cells sorted from blood. Indicated subset: CD45RA+ positively selected. The clonotype comes from a man aged 25-40 years in good health. The chain recombines TRBV7-3 with TRBJ1-1; 7 positions match TRBD1. The CDR3: CASSLQGVGNTEAFF. The DNA of the CDR3 is TGTGCCAGCAGCTTACAGGGGGTTGGGAACACTGAAGCTTTCTTT.